This T cell receptor (beta chain) was retrieved from a study of CD8 T cells in Susac syndrome. In the case of this clonotype: Its antigen remains unidentified.

Negative magnetic isolation gave CD8+ and CD4+ cells; FACS enriched CD8+ TEMRA. Study-wide results and limits: The study admitted that it had a relatively small number of individuals in its TCR sequencing and HLA analysis.

With V trimmed by 2 bases and J by 1 base, 5 bases remained unmatched. The CDR3 has 15 amino acids. The germline V gene encodes CDR1 MNHEY and CDR2 SMNVEV (reference sequence). Reverse transcription of about 0.5 to 1 ug RNA was carried out with random hexamers. Amplification of TCR beta CDR3 used immunoSEQ multiplex PCR across 54 Vbeta and 13 Jbeta. TCRdb re-derived calls from the immunoSEQ multiplex PCR reads in MiXCR, one entry per CDR3 protein. The sample lists tens of thousands of distinct CDR3 sequences; 93% were seen once. V usage is TRBV27 and J usage is TRBJ2-7; 7 bases are a match to TRBD1. The sequence was collected from a human donor in good health. Specimen: CD8+ T cells from PBMCs. The CDR3: CASSLRPGGSYEQYF. As DNA, the CDR3 is TGTGCCAGCAGTTTAAGGCCAGGGGGATCCTACGAGCAGTACTTC.